This T cell receptor (beta chain) derives from a study of blood T cell repertoires in COVID-19 (dated by TCRdb to between 2020 and 2021). Describing the broader study: Collaborator samples came from the United States, Italy and Spain and covered acute and convalescent phases of COVID-19. The samples were drawn from two sources: the first 160 participants of the ongoing ImmuneRACE study, and 1,254 subjects contributed by 6 global collaborators. A de-identified subject ID, COVID-19 status, age in years and sex were almost always included in the sample metadata. The repertoires were released in a freely available public database meant as a resource for research on the immune response to SARS-CoV-2. The material from the prospective study consisted of cDNA or gDNA derived from T cells, B-cell-depleted T cells, or PBMCs. Where available, HLA class I and class II types were taken from metadata supplied by the sample provider and were not determined by assay-based typing. Subjects who had been exposed to COVID-19, were actively infected with it, or had recovered from it provided the deeply sampled blood TCRbeta repertoires that made up the dataset. What the research found in general, with its limitations: How much clinical and demographic metadata was included differed by source and by participant, and the metadata was provided uncurated.

CDR1 and CDR2, per the germline V gene, are KGHDR and SFDVKD. Germline trimming amounts to 4 bases on V and 5 bases on J, with 9 as the count of junction bases outside the gene matches. Including cysteine and phenylalanine, the CDR3 has 16 amino acids. The sequence is cut down to CDR3 DNA, 48 bases in frame from base 1. Whole blood was collected in K2EDTA tubes by collaborating institutions according to the institutions' own protocols. For TCRbeta analysis, collaborators shipped samples in one of three forms: frozen whole blood, isolated PBMCs, or DNA extracted from either of those sample types. TCRbeta CDR3 regions were amplified from genomic DNA by means of the immunoSEQ Assay, a bias-controlled multiplex PCR. Processing in the source paper ran as follows. The number of nucleated cells in each sample was estimated by amplification of reference gene primers within the assay. Sequence reads were collapsed and filtered to measure the absolute abundance of every unique TCRbeta CDR3 rearrangement. For each sample, productive Simpson clonality was calculated as the square root of Simpson's diversity index over productive rearrangements. Not all clones reach the TCRdb copy of this immuneACCESS table, which keeps in-frame sequences only. Checked studies attribute under half of the gap to unresolved V genes and leave the rest unexplained. V, J and clone size were drawn from that table, and D and trimming were deduced from the DNA. Across this sample there are 160,000 or so clones, with 87% seen only once. Jointly, the top ten make up more than 1.5% of the sample.

In the case of this clone: What this receptor recognizes is not known. No base quality information exists; no much larger clone differs at one position.

The source of this sequence is a woman between 50 and 59 years old with acute or convalescent COVID-19. Sequences were obtained from peripheral blood. Rearrangement joined TRBV24-1 to TRBJ1-4; 7 middle bases align to TRBD1. The CDR3 region reads CATSEGRRGQNEKLFF. The nucleotide sequence reads TGTGCCACCAGTGAAGGCAGGAGGGGGCAGAATGAAAAACTGTTTTTT.